This record covers a single TCR beta chain. Its antigen remains unidentified. It has no much larger one-base neighbor in the sample; base qualities were not kept. The data derive from a study of blood T cell repertoires in COVID-19 (dated by TCRdb to the early 2020s). As for the study more broadly: Samples from collaborators originated in the United States, Italy and Spain and spanned both the acute and convalescent phases of COVID-19. The material from the prospective study consisted of cDNA or gDNA derived from T cells, B-cell-depleted T cells, or PBMCs. Samples came from the ongoing ImmuneRACE study (first 160 participants) plus 1,254 subjects from 6 global collaborators. Deeply sampled blood TCRbeta repertoires from subjects exposed to, actively infected with, or recovered from COVID-19 were included in the dataset. A de-identified subject ID, COVID-19 status, age in years and sex were almost always included in the sample metadata. A freely available public database, intended as a resource for researchers studying the immune response to SARS-CoV-2, is where the repertoires were released. Where available, HLA class I and class II types were taken from metadata supplied by the sample provider and were not determined by assay-based typing.

The collaborating institutions used their own protocols to collect whole blood in K2EDTA tubes. For TCRbeta analysis, collaborators shipped samples in one of three forms: frozen whole blood, isolated PBMCs, or DNA extracted from either of those sample types. The full study reports these points: The amount of clinical and demographic metadata varied by source and participant and was provided uncurated.

The CDR3 measures 15 amino acids from cysteine to phenylalanine. Of the read, only the CDR3 DNA is kept; its 45 bases are in frame from base 1. Relative to germline, V is 0 bases shorter and J is 6 bases shorter, with 9 bases between their ends. The germline V gene specifies MNHEY as CDR1 and SVGAGI as CDR2. The immunoSEQ Assay, a bias-controlled multiplex PCR, was used to amplify TCRbeta CDR3 regions from genomic DNA. The authors' analysis ran thus. The number of nucleated cells in each sample was estimated from the amplification of reference gene primers within the assay. To quantify the absolute abundance of each unique TCRbeta CDR3 rearrangement, sequence reads were collapsed and filtered. For each sample, productive Simpson clonality was calculated as the square root of Simpson's diversity index across productive rearrangements. Held by TCRdb, this immuneACCESS table contains in-frame sequences only and omits some clones. Under half of the omission traces to an unresolved V gene where checked; the cause of the rest is unknown. The V and J calls and clone size are taken from that table; D and trimming were inferred from the DNA. The sample yields some 150,000 clones; about 82% were counted once. Together, the top ten hold roughly 4.7% of the sample.

The clonotype was recovered from a woman older than 75 with active or convalescent COVID-19. The V gene is TRBV6-5 and the J gene is TRBJ1-6; a tentative D match to TRBD1 spans 5 bases. The sequenced material came from peripheral blood. Here the CDR3 is given as CASSYSGDGNSPLHF. In nucleotides, the sequence is TGTGCCAGCAGTTACTCAGGGGATGGTAATTCACCCCTCCACTTT.